This T cell receptor beta chain was captured by sequencing in a study of T cell changes during pregnancy in multiple sclerosis. The trim removed 2 bases at V and 3 bases at J, leaving 12 bases unmatched. CDR3 length: 18 residues. Germline V gives CDR1 MNHEY, CDR2 SMNVEV (reference sequence). Generated by immunoSEQ multiplex PCR, the TCRdb table keeps only in-frame clones and is missing some. The sample gives 40,000 to 60,000 clones, about 90% of which show up once; 10% is in the top ten. The TCR originated in a female donor with multiple sclerosis, enrolled in a pregnancy study. The chain combines TRBV27 with TRBJ2-3; 9 bases map to TRBD1. The material sequenced was CD8+ T cells from peripheral blood mononuclear cells, taken after pregnancy. The CDR3 bases are TGTGCCAGCAGTTTACACGGCTACGGGACAGGGAAGACAGATACGCAGTATTTT. It codes for CASSLHGYGTGKTDTQYF.